Each of the 19 T cell receptor beta chains below was sequenced from the same sample in a study of Ad26.COV2.S vaccination and SARS-CoV-2 variants (dated by TCRdb to 2020 to 2022). In the paper's terms, the treatment or condition label means: roughly 19 received Ad26.COV2.S at low or high dose, single or two shots; about 5 received placebo; per-sample allocation not given. Repertoires of vaccine and placebo recipients were sequenced from samples collected on day 63 after the first injection. Libraries were made using the immunoSEQ multiplex PCR assay. The immuneACCESS repertoire file appears here via TCRdb, limited to in-frame rearrangements. These files lack a portion of the clones; in checked studies, under half of the deficit traces to unresolved V genes, and the cause of the others is not known. Counted in this sample were 440,000 or so clones; roughly 91% of them appeared once. 4.3% of the sample lies in the top ten.

This material consisted of peripheral blood, taken in a trial of Ad26.COV2.S vaccine versus placebo. Receptors were obtained from a person between 18 and 59 years old who received the Ad26.COV2.S COVID-19 vaccine or a placebo.

This clone was counted between two and nine times. Other DNA sequences in this sample translate to the same CDR3. The J gene is TRBJ1-5, the V gene TRBV2; a possible D gene is TRBD1 (6 bases). The CDR3 is 13 residues long. The germline V gene encodes CDR1 SNHLY and CDR2 FYNNEI. Trimming stripped 6 bases from V and 6 bases from J, with 12 bases between. In DNA, the CDR3 is TGTGCCAGCAGCGAGGGGGGAGGTCAGCCCCAGCATTTT. Translation: CASSEGGGQPQHF.

V gene TRBV24-1 combines with J gene TRBJ1-3; D may be TRBD1 (6 bases). Germline V CDR1 and CDR2: KGHDR, SFDVKD. The CDR3 length is 15 residues. Trimming took off 5 bases at V and 2 bases at J, with 12 bases between the two ends. Written as DNA, the CDR3 is TGTGCCACCAGTGGTCCAGGGGAAACTGGAAACACCATATATTTT. It encodes CATSGPGETGNTIYF.

CDR3 protein: CASSLTTGNTIYF. In DNA, the CDR3 is TGTGCCAGCAGCCTAACTACTGGAAACACCATATATTTT. The chain joins TRBV12-3 or TRBV12-4 to TRBJ1-3; D is unclear. The length of the CDR3 is 13 residues. Deletions cut 6 bases from V and 2 bases from J, with 8 bases between.

The rearrangement uses TRBV13 and TRBJ2-5; 7 bases are shared with TRBD2. Germline lookup yields CDR1 PRHDT and CDR2 FYEKMQ (reference sequence). J lost 0 bases, V lost 10 bases, and 8 bases had no gene match. The CDR3 loop spans 14 amino acids. The CDR3 bases are TGTGCCACTCGGGGCCTAGCGGACCAAGAGACCCAGTACTTC. Protein sequence: CATRGLADQETQYF.

The chain is built from TRBV15 and TRBJ2-3, with 7 bases fitting TRBD1. This CDR3 has 15 amino acids. Germline V gene sequence: CDR1 LNHNV, CDR2 YYDKDF (reference sequence). V dropped 3 bases and J dropped 6; count of bases not matched to a gene: 9. The CDR3 DNA follows: TGTGCCACCAGCAGGGGCGTACAGGGGACCGATACGCAGTATTTT. It translates to CATSRGVQGTDTQYF.

The chain uses TRBV7-9 and TRBJ2-3; 9 bases align to TRBD2. Germline trimming cut 1 base from V and 4 bases from J; bases unmatched to any gene: 9. In germline, CDR1 is SEHNR, CDR2 FQNEAQ (reference sequence). This CDR3 contains 17 residues. CDR3 coding DNA: TGTGCCAGCAGCTTAGGGGGCGGGAGGGCCTTTGCAGATACGCAGTATTTT. Translated, it gives CASSLGGGRAFADTQYF.

This chain joins TRBV7-9 and TRBJ2-3, with 8 bases lining up with TRBD2. CDR3 length: 16 amino acids. V shed 3 bases, J shed 6 bases, and the junction held 11 bases outside the gene matches. The germline CDR1 and CDR2 sequences are SEHNR and FQNEAQ (reference sequence). CDR3 sequence reads: CASSFFTSGQWDTQYF. CDR3 coding DNA: TGTGCCAGCAGCTTTTTTACTAGCGGACAGTGGGATACGCAGTATTTT.

This chain uses TRBV2 with TRBJ2-5; perhaps TRBD2 as D (6 bases). The CDR3 is 14 residues long. Looked up from germline, CDR1 is SNHLY and CDR2 is FYNNEI. Trimming shortened V by 6 bases and J by 0 bases, and 11 bases separated the two germline ends. The CDR3 bases are TGTGCCAGCAGACACTGGGACTACCAAGAGACCCAGTACTTC. Translating gives CASRHWDYQETQYF.

This chain connects TRBV7-9 to TRBJ2-5; D remains ambiguous. Germline V lookup: CDR1 SEHNR, CDR2 FQNEAQ (reference sequence). The CDR3 has 15 amino acids. V was trimmed by 1 base and J by 5 bases, leaving 14 bases between them. This CDR3 is CASSLGRNTWETQYF. The CDR3 DNA is TGTGCCAGCAGCTTAGGCAGAAACACTTGGGAGACCCAGTACTTC.

This clone was observed a single time. This chain connects TRBV9 to TRBJ2-1; 9 bases fit TRBD2. The CDR3 is made up of 16 amino acids. The V and J ends lost 0 bases and 12 bases, in that order; junction bases with no gene match: 13. CDR1 and CDR2 (germline): SGDLS, YYNGEE. In DNA, the CDR3 is TGTGCCAGCAGCGTAGGGGCGGGAGGGCCGGCCACATGGCAGTTCTTC. Residues: CASSVGAGGPATWQFF.

This sequence joins TRBV10-3 and TRBJ2-7; D ambiguous. The CDR3 loop spans 11 amino acids. Per the germline V gene, CDR1 is ENHRY and CDR2 is SYGVKD. Trimming removed 3 bases at V and 2 bases at J, with 2 bases between. CDR3 nucleotides: TGTGCCATCAGTGACCCCTACGAGCAGTACTTC. It is translated as CAISDPYEQYF.

In the case of this clone: The same CDR3 arises from other DNA sequences in this sample as well. V is TRBV19 and J is TRBJ2-1; either TRBD1 or TRBD2 may fit D (5 bases each). From germline, CDR1 is LNHDA and CDR2 SQIVND (reference sequence). The ends were cut back, 3 bases at V and 0 bases at J, with 9 bases in the middle. CDR3 length equals 15 residues. Here the CDR3 DNA reads TGTGCCAGTAGTATTTCAGGGAGCTCCTACAATGAGCAGTTCTTC. It translates to CASSISGSSYNEQFF.

This clone was recorded only once. CDR3 sequence: CASSQSTGGRGIGNTIYF. CDR3 nucleotides: TGTGCCAGCAGCCAATCCACCGGGGGTCGGGGAATTGGAAACACCATATATTTT. This rearrangement joins TRBV3-1 (or the pseudogene TRBV3-2) to TRBJ1-3; D may be TRBD1 (5 bases). This CDR3 spans 18 amino acids. Trimming pared 2 bases from V and 3 bases from J, leaving 20 bases between. CDR1 and CDR2 from the germline V gene are LGHDT and YNNKEL (reference sequence).

The chain links TRBV5-1 to TRBJ2-1, with D hard to call. CDR1 is SGHRS, CDR2 YFSETQ, per germline. The CDR3 sequence is 15 residues long. Trimming took off 1 base at V and 6 bases at J, with 14 bases between the two ends. CDR3: CASSLRIDGFNEQFF. CDR3 in DNA: TGCGCCAGCAGCTTGAGGATAGATGGCTTCAATGAGCAGTTCTTC. Looking up the rest from reference TRBV5-1 and TRBJ2-1 gives the full variable domain: KAGVTQTPRYLIKTRGQQVTLSCSPISGHRSVSWYQQTPGQGLQFLFEYFSETQRNKGNFPGRFSGRQFSNSRSEMNVSTLELGDSALYLCASSLRIDGFNEQFFGPGTRLTVL.

V and J are TRBV29-1 and TRBJ2-3; no definite D call. Germline lookup yields CDR1 SQVTM and CDR2 ANQGSEA. This CDR3 is 11 amino acids long. Trimming left V 6 bases short and J 1 base short, with 5 bases between. The CDR3 here is CSVWGTDTQYF. CDR3 DNA sequence: TGCAGCGTGTGGGGCACAGATACGCAGTATTTT.

The rearrangement joins TRBV5-4 to TRBJ2-7; a weak D match, TRBD1 (5 bases). The CDR3 length is 14 residues. The germline CDR1 and CDR2 sequences are SGHNT and YYREEE (reference sequence). The V end lost 4 bases, the J end lost 5 bases, and 16 bases lay between the germline ends. The CDR3 DNA sequence: TGTGCCAGCAGCCCATATGACAGAGTCCACGAGCAGTACTTC. It specifies CASSPYDRVHEQYF.

The gene calls are TRBV10-2 and TRBJ1-5, with 10 bases lining up with TRBD1. The V gene's germline CDR1 is WSHSY and CDR2 SAAADI. V lost 5 bases and J lost 3; bases outside the gene matches: 4. This CDR3 has 15 residues. CDR3 nucleotides: TGCGCCAGCAGTCTCGGGACAGGGGCCAATCAGCCCCAGCATTTT. Protein: CASSLGTGANQPQHF.

The chain has TRBV19 and TRBJ2-5; 7 positions match TRBD1. The germline V gene has CDR1 LNHDA and CDR2 SQIVND (reference sequence). V shed 1 base and J 0 bases; nucleotides not matched to a gene: 2. CDR3 length: 15 residues. The CDR3 DNA is TGTGCCAGTAGTATAGGGGGGACAGACCAAGAGACCCAGTACTTC. Translated: CASSIGGTDQETQYF.

This clone showed up just once. The chain recombines TRBV7-9 with TRBJ2-1; no clear D. This CDR3 contains 12 residues. Trimming shortened V by 1 base and J by 6 bases, and 4 bases separated the two germline ends. Germline values: CDR1 SEHNR, CDR2 FQNEAQ (reference sequence). CDR3 protein: CASSLDFNEQFF. Here the CDR3 DNA reads TGTGCCAGCAGCTTAGACTTCAATGAGCAGTTCTTC. Combining the CDR3 with reference TRBV7-9 and TRBJ2-1 gives the whole variable domain DTGVSQNPRHKITKRGQNVTFRCDPISEHNRLYWYRQTLGQGPEFLTYFQNEAQLEKSRLLSDRFSAERPKGSFSTLEIQRTEQGDSAMYLCASSLDFNEQFFGPGTRLTVL.